A selection of T cell receptor beta chains follows, all from one sample in a study of T cell responses to AZD1222 COVID-19 vaccine. The assay was immunoSEQ multiplex PCR, and TCRdb's table has in-frame clones only and misses some. The sample includes roughly 140,000 clones, about 88% of them seen just once. The sequences come from peripheral blood, collected on day 0 of AZD1222 vaccination. These receptor sequences come from an adult in good health. Each CDR3 is given with its conserved first and last residue. Each record gives: clone size, J gene, V gene, D gene, CDR3 DNA, CDR3 protein. A D gene is named only where the DNA matches it firmly. Not every row has a clone size; where given, it reads once, few, many or a size class.

>-|TRBJ2-3|TRBV18|TRBD2
TGTGCCAGCTCACCTCCCCGACTAGCGGGGGGCAGCACAGATACGCAGTATTTT
CASSPPRLAGGSTDTQYF
>many|TRBJ1-1|TRBV9|-
TGTGCCAGCAGCGTAGATCCAGACGCCAACACTGAAGCTTTCTTT
CASSVDPDANTEAFF
>-|TRBJ1-3|TRBV5-1|-
TGCGCCAGCAGCTTGTGGTTCGGGATGATTGGAAACACCATATATTTT
CASSLWFGMIGNTIYF
>-|TRBJ1-1|TRBV6-5|-
TGTGCCAGCAGTCTGGGCATGTTGACTGAAGCTTTCTTT
CASSLGMLTEAFF
>-|TRBJ2-5|TRBV27|TRBD2
TGTGCCAGCAAAAGACTAGCGGGAGGGCCAGAGAAGGAGACCCAGTACTTC
CASKRLAGGPEKETQYF
>-|TRBJ1-1|TRBV23-1|-
TGCGCCAGCAGTCAATCGCGCGAGGGAACCTCCACTGAAGCTTTCTTT
CASSQSREGTSTEAFF
>-|TRBJ2-2|TRBV7-3|-
TGTGCCAGCAGCTCCCGAGGAGGGAATCGGGGGCTGTTTTTT
CASSSRGGNRGLFF
>-|TRBJ1-2|TRBV7-9|-
TGTGCCAGCAGCTTAGCGCTCAGGGCAGGGGATGGCTACACCTTC
CASSLALRAGDGYTF
>-|TRBJ1-1|TRBV3-1/TRBV3-2|-
TGTGCCAGCAGCCCACATTGGGCGAACACTGAAGCTTTCTTT
CASSPHWANTEAFF
>-|TRBJ1-2|TRBV4-1|TRBD1
TGCGCCAGCAGCCAGTTCCCCTCTGACAGGGGACTAGGCGGCTACACCTTC
CASSQFPSDRGLGGYTF
>few|TRBJ1-4|TRBV7-9|TRBD1
TGTGCCAGCAGCCCCTCGAGACAGGGGGAGTCTAATGAAAAACTGTTTTTT
CASSPSRQGESNEKLFF
>once|TRBJ2-2|TRBV7-5|-
TGTGCCAGAAGCAAAGTCGGCACCGGGGAGCTGTTTTTT
CARSKVGTGELFF
>-|TRBJ1-2|TRBV15|TRBD1
TGTGCCACCAGCAGAGAAGGGGGCGGAACCTATGGCTACACCTTC
CATSREGGGTYGYTF